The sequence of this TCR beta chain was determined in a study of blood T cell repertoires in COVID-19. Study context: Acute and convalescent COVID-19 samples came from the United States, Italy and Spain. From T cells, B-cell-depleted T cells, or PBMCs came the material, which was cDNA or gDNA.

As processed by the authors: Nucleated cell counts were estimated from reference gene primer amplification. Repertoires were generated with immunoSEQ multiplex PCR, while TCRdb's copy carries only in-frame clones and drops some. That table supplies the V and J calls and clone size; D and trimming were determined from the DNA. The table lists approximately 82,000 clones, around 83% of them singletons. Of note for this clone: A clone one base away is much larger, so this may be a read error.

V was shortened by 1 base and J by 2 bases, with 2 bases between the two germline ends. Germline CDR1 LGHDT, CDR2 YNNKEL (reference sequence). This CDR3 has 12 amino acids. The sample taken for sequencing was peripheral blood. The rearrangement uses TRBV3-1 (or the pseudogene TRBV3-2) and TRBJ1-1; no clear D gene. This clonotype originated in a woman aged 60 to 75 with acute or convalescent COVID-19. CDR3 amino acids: CASSQANTEAFF. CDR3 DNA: TGTGCCAGCAGCCAAGCAAACACTGAAGCTTTCTTT.